This entry lists 23 T cell receptor beta chains sequenced from one sample in a study of PD-1 blockade in classical Hodgkin lymphoma (dated by TCRdb to the early 2020s). Library construction relied on the immunoSEQ multiplex PCR assay. Imported from immuneACCESS, the table was reduced by TCRdb to in-frame sequences with V and J called. These copies leave out some clones; in studies compared against another copy, an unresolved V gene accounts for under half, and the cause of the remainder is not known. This sample lists some 20,000 clones; 84% were detected once. The ten biggest clones cover 7.3% of the sample. This specimen's time point label, per the study, means: cycle 4 day 1 (C4D1), after less than 7 weeks of nivolumab. Every trial patient had relapsed following autologous stem cell transplantation, and prior brentuximab vedotin exposure was what differed among cohorts A, B and C. Magnetic negative selection with a Miltenyi CD8+ T cell isolation kit was used to purify CD8+ T cells from thawed PBMCs.

The source was CD8+ T cells from blood, collected before the fourth cycle of nivolumab. Every receptor here comes from a human donor with classical Hodgkin lymphoma.

The rearrangement uses TRBV5-1 and TRBJ2-7, with a tentative D call TRBD2 (5 bases). V shed 1 base and J shed 1 base, with 15 bases lying between them. The CDR3 extends over 16 amino acids. Germline V lookup: CDR1 SGHRS, CDR2 YFSETQ. The CDR3 here is CASSLSGAGESYEQYF. CDR3 DNA sequence: TGCGCCAGCAGCTTGAGCGGCGCTGGGGAGTCCTACGAGCAGTACTTC. Full variable domain (missing parts from reference TRBV5-1 and TRBJ2-7): KAGVTQTPRYLIKTRGQQVTLSCSPISGHRSVSWYQQTPGQGLQFLFEYFSETQRNKGNFPGRFSGRQFSNSRSEMNVSTLELGDSALYLCASSLSGAGESYEQYFGPGTRLTVT.

The genes are TRBV4-3 and TRBJ2-7; 9 nucleotides agree with TRBD1. Trimming cost V 4 bases and J 6 bases; bases outside gene matches: 7. There are 14 residues in the CDR3. The germline CDR1 and CDR2 sequences are LGHNA and YSLEER. The CDR3 region is CASSLWTGVGEQYF. The DNA for the CDR3 is TGCGCCAGCAGCCTATGGACAGGGGTCGGCGAGCAGTACTTC.

The chain carries TRBV2 and TRBJ2-2, with 11 bases identical to TRBD2. J lost 9 bases, V lost 3 bases, and 3 bases had no gene match. This CDR3 contains 14 residues. Germline V gives CDR1 SNHLY, CDR2 FYNNEI. The CDR3 reads CASSDLAGGWELFF. The CDR3, as DNA: TGTGCCAGCAGTGATCTAGCGGGGGGATGGGAGCTGTTTTTT.

This clone was counted once. V is TRBV11-2 and J is TRBJ1-2; D gene ambiguous. From germline, CDR1 is SGHAT and CDR2 FQNNGV. The V and J ends lost 2 bases and 4 bases respectively, with 17 bases between them. The CDR3 extends over 16 amino acids. CDR3 in amino acids: CASSLIPLAQAYGYTF. The CDR3 DNA reads as TGTGCCAGCAGCTTAATCCCCCTCGCGCAGGCCTATGGCTACACCTTC.

This rearrangement joins TRBV11-2 to TRBJ2-7, with TRBD1 matching 8 bases. Germline V gene sequence: CDR1 SGHAT, CDR2 FQNNGV. Germline trimming cut 3 bases from V and 4 bases from J; bases unmatched to any gene: 5. The CDR3 has 14 residues. The CDR3 spells CASSFGTGDYEQYF. Written as DNA, the CDR3 is TGTGCCAGCAGCTTCGGGACAGGTGATTACGAGCAGTACTTC.

The chain couples TRBV4-1 to TRBJ1-2; a possible D gene is TRBD1 (5 bases). Looked up from germline, CDR1 is MGHRA and CDR2 is YSYEKL. Trimming took off 6 bases at V and 4 bases at J, with 9 bases between the two ends. This CDR3 comprises 12 residues. The CDR3 sequence is CASSPGGYGYTF. DNA of the CDR3: TGCGCCAGCAGTCCCGGGGGCTATGGCTACACCTTC.

The rearrangement uses TRBV19 and TRBJ1-1; 8 nucleotides agree with TRBD1. This CDR3 comprises 16 residues. Germline V gene sequence: CDR1 LNHDA, CDR2 SQIVND (reference sequence). V lost 8 bases and J lost 0; bases outside the gene matches: 11. The CDR3 bases are TGTGCCAGTTGGGACTGGACAGGGCCGATGAACACTGAAGCTTTCTTT. Its translation is CASWDWTGPMNTEAFF. Complete variable domain (other parts from reference TRBV19 and TRBJ1-1): DGGITQSPKYLFRKEGQNVTLSCEQNLNHDAMYWYRQDPGQGLRLIYYSQIVNDFQKGDIAEGYSVSREKKESFPLTVTSAQKNPTAFYLCASWDWTGPMNTEAFFGQGTRLTVV.

Here the CDR3 reads CASSQDVAGFEQYF. CDR3 sequence (DNA): TGTGCCAGCAGCCAAGACGTCGCAGGGTTCGAGCAGTACTTC. The chain joins TRBV14 to TRBJ2-7; D might be TRBD1 (5 bases). The germline CDR1 and CDR2 sequences are SGHDN and FVKESK. Trimming took 0 bases from V and 6 from J, leaving 12 bases between them. This CDR3 has 14 residues.

This chain uses TRBV5-6 with TRBJ1-3, with D uncertain. Germline V gene sequence: CDR1 SGHDT, CDR2 YYEEEE. The CDR3 sequence is 15 residues long. V lost 2 bases to trimming and J lost 0 bases, with 9 bases between them. CDR3 in amino acids: CASSFSLSSGNTIYF. CDR3 in DNA: TGTGCCAGCAGCTTCTCTCTGAGCTCTGGAAACACCATATATTTT.

This sequence joins TRBV6-5 and TRBJ1-1; perhaps TRBD1 as D (5 bases). The CDR3 extends over 15 amino acids. Trimming removed 8 bases from V and 0 bases from J, with 16 bases in between. Germline assignment: CDR1 MNHEY and CDR2 SVGAGI. In nucleotides, the CDR3 is TGTGCCAGCGGACATCCAGCAACGGTGAACACTGAAGCTTTCTTT. Amino acid sequence: CASGHPATVNTEAFF.

The J gene is TRBJ1-2, the V gene TRBV19, with TRBD1 as a possible D gene (6 bases). The CDR3 extends over 14 amino acids. From germline, CDR1 is LNHDA and CDR2 SQIVND (reference sequence). Trimming removed 3 bases from V and 4 bases from J, with 12 bases in between. This CDR3 reads CASSMQGPAYGYTF. The CDR3 DNA follows: TGTGCCAGTAGTATGCAGGGGCCAGCCTATGGCTACACCTTC.

This clone was seen more than once but under ten times. The chain links TRBV18 to TRBJ1-6; 11 positions agree with TRBD1. The germline V gene encodes CDR1 KGHSH and CDR2 LQKENI. The J segment lost 7 bases and the V segment lost 8 bases, leaving 1 base of the junction unmatched. The CDR3 is 13 residues long. The chain's CDR3 is CASRDRGNSPLHF. The CDR3 DNA reads TGTGCCAGCCGGGACAGGGGGAATTCACCCCTCCACTTT.

V gene TRBV6-1 combines with J gene TRBJ1-5, with D uncertain. Germline CDR1 and CDR2: MNHNS and SASEGT. The CDR3 loop spans 14 amino acids. The germline V and J ends were trimmed by 4 bases and 4 bases, with 11 bases remaining between them. The CDR3, as DNA: TGTGCCAGCAGTGGACAAGGCTTTAATCAGCCCCAGCATTTT. Its translation is CASSGQGFNQPQHF.

The V and J genes are TRBV6-1 and TRBJ2-2; D remains ambiguous. Per the germline V gene, CDR1 is MNHNS and CDR2 is SASEGT. Trimming removed 8 bases at V and 3 bases at J, with 13 bases between. The CDR3 has 14 residues. This chain's CDR3 is CASQGLWDTGELFF. The CDR3 DNA sequence: TGTGCCAGCCAAGGCCTCTGGGACACCGGGGAGCTGTTTTTT.

The rearrangement joins TRBV2 to TRBJ2-7; D call uncertain. The germline CDR1 and CDR2 sequences are SNHLY and FYNNEI. Trimming removed 3 bases from V and 5 bases from J, with 11 bases in between. The CDR3 loop spans 13 amino acids. CDR3 protein: CASSDVSTNEQYF. For the CDR3, the DNA is TGTGCCAGCAGTGATGTCAGCACTAACGAGCAGTACTTC.

The gene calls are TRBV30 and TRBJ2-7, with 10 bases matching TRBD1. Germline lookup yields CDR1 GTSNPN and CDR2 SVGIG (reference sequence). The CDR3 sequence is 17 residues long. J lost 0 bases, V lost 3 bases, and 11 bases had no gene match. Here the CDR3 reads CAWRGFSGQGPSYEQYF. In DNA form, the CDR3 reads TGTGCCTGGAGGGGGTTCTCGGGACAGGGGCCCTCCTACGAGCAGTACTTC.

This chain uses TRBV2 with TRBJ2-1; 9 bases match TRBD2. Germline V lookup: CDR1 SNHLY, CDR2 FYNNEI. Trimming at V came to 7 bases and at J to 5 bases, leaving 6 bases not matched to a gene. The CDR3 is 14 amino acids. The CDR3 sequence: CASMVTSGNNEQFF. The DNA of the CDR3 is TGTGCCAGCATGGTGACTAGCGGAAACAATGAGCAGTTCTTC.

A few counts support this clone. The chain recombines TRBV28 with TRBJ1-2; no clear D gene. The V end lost 2 bases, the J end lost 4 bases, and 11 bases lay between the germline ends. The germline gives CDR1 MDHEN, CDR2 SYDVKM. The CDR3 covers 14 residues. The CDR3 nucleotides are TGTGCCAGCAGTTTACCAGTTCGGGGCTATGGCTACACCTTC. It specifies CASSLPVRGYGYTF.

The chain combines TRBV30 with TRBJ1-3; D is undetermined. CDR3 size: 13 residues. Germline CDR1 GTSNPN, CDR2 SVGIG (reference sequence). The V gene lost 7 bases and the J gene lost 2 bases, with 12 bases spanning the gap. The CDR3 is CASLGFAGNTIYF. In nucleotides, the CDR3 is TGTGCCTCCCTCGGGTTCGCTGGAAACACCATATATTTT. Full variable domain (outside the CDR3, taken from reference TRBV30 and TRBJ1-3): SQTIHQWPATLVQPVGSPLSLECTVEGTSNPNLYWYRQAAGRGLQLLFYSVGIGQISSEVPQNLSASRPQDRQFILSSKKLLLSDSGFYLCASLGFAGNTIYFGEGSWLTVV.

The J gene is TRBJ2-7, the V gene TRBV5-1; weak D call: TRBD2 (5 bases). This CDR3 has 14 amino acids. Germline V lookup: CDR1 SGHRS, CDR2 YFSETQ. Trimming stripped 4 bases from V and 3 bases from J, with 14 bases between. The CDR3 bases are TGCGCCAGCAGCCACCTCACTGGACTCTACGAGCAGTACTTC. Translating gives CASSHLTGLYEQYF.

The gene calls are TRBV6-6 and TRBJ1-5; D remains ambiguous. This CDR3 region has 11 residues. Trimming shortened V by 2 bases and J by 5 bases, and 1 base separated the two germline ends. Germline values: CDR1 MNHNY, CDR2 SVGAGI (reference sequence). CDR3 residues: CASSYDQPQHF. CDR3 sequence (DNA): TGTGCCAGCAGTTACGATCAGCCCCAGCATTTT.

The V gene is TRBV4-1, the J gene TRBJ2-3; D not certain. Looked up from germline, CDR1 is MGHRA and CDR2 is YSYEKL. The CDR3 spans 15 residues. V was pared by 0 bases and J by 3 bases, with 10 bases between. For the CDR3, the DNA is TGCGCCAGCAGCCAAGATGGGTTTAGGACAGATACGCAGTATTTT. Its translation is CASSQDGFRTDTQYF.

The J gene is TRBJ2-5, the V gene TRBV6-1; the D gene is possibly TRBD2 (5 bases). There are 14 residues in the CDR3. Per germline, CDR1 MNHNS and CDR2 SASEGT. Trimming took off 5 bases at V and 6 bases at J, with 16 bases between the two ends. For the CDR3, the DNA is TGTGCCAGCAGTCCCTACTCGGGGAGCCAGACCCAGTACTTC. Translated, it gives CASSPYSGSQTQYF.